The next 10 T cell receptor beta chains were all read from a single sample in a study of T cells in Graves' hyperthyroidism and ophthalmopathy. The source material, RNA transcripts, was used to amplify TCR beta CDR3 regions. The HTBI primer set was used in a first-round RT-PCR of the TCR CDR3. TCRdb processed the multiplex PCR reads anew with MiXCR; each CDR3 protein has one entry. The sample holds some 350,000 distinct CDR3 sequences, 12% to 15% seen once. The sample taken for sequencing was blood. Receptors were obtained from an older woman with Graves' ophthalmopathy.

This clonotype showed up just a few times. This chain uses TRBV6-1 with TRBJ2-3; possibly TRBD1 or TRBD2 for D (5 bases each). The germline V and J ends were trimmed by 6 bases and 3 bases, with 10 bases remaining between them. Germline V gives CDR1 MNHNS, CDR2 SASEGT. The CDR3 runs 13 residues. CDR3 residues: CASSRDPTDTQYF. For the CDR3, the DNA is TGTGCCAGCAGCCGGGACCCAACAGATACGCAGTATTTT.

There are many counts of this clonotype. This chain joins TRBV28 and TRBJ2-5, with 9 bases identical to TRBD1. CDR1 is MDHEN and CDR2 is SYDVKM in the germline V gene. The V and J ends lost 8 bases and 4 bases, in that order; junction bases with no gene match: 5. This CDR3 comprises 13 residues. CDR3 DNA: TGTGCCAGCGGGGACAGGGTCCCAGAGACCCAGTACTTC. This gives the protein CASGDRVPETQYF. Supplemented by reference TRBV28 and TRBJ2-5, the full variable domain reads DVKVTQSSRYLVKRTGEKVFLECVQDMDHENMFWYRQDPGLGLRLIYFSYDVKMKEKGDIPEGYSVSREKKERFSLILESASTNQTSMYLCASGDRVPETQYFGPGTRLLVL.

The chain employs TRBV2 and TRBJ2-7; 9 bases match TRBD1. J gave up 3 bases and V 6 bases, and 6 bases lay outside the gene matches. CDR1 SNHLY and CDR2 FYNNEI come from the germline V gene. CDR3 length: 14 amino acids. CDR3 sequence reads: CASRPGQGIYEQYF. The CDR3 coding sequence is TGTGCCAGCAGACCGGGACAGGGTATCTACGAGCAGTACTTC.

This clonotype was counted ten times or more. The chain links TRBV25-1 to TRBJ2-3, with TRBD2 identical over 10 bases. With V trimmed by 0 bases and J by 6 bases, 9 bases remained unmatched. The CDR3 is 17 amino acids. From germline, CDR1 is MGHDK and CDR2 SYGVNS. The CDR3 DNA sequence: TGTGCCAGCAGTGAATACAGGGGACTAGCGTCTTCGGATACGCAGTATTTT. It is translated as CASSEYRGLASSDTQYF.

This clonotype was recorded a few times. The genes are TRBV7-6 and TRBJ2-1, with TRBD2 matching 14 bases. CDR3 size: 16 residues. V was pared by 5 bases and J by 5 bases, with 5 bases of the junction left unmatched. Per the germline V gene, CDR1 is SGHVS and CDR2 is FNYEAQ. The CDR3 loop reads CASSQPGLAGDNEQFF. The DNA for the CDR3 is TGTGCCAGCAGCCAACCGGGACTAGCGGGGGACAATGAGCAGTTCTTC.

This clonotype was counted many times. The chain couples TRBV12-3 or TRBV12-4 to TRBJ1-6; D is undetermined. The V and J ends lost 3 bases and 9 bases respectively, with 9 bases between them. This CDR3 is built from 13 residues. The CDR3 sequence is CASSLTFISPLHF. Written as DNA, the CDR3 is TGTGCCAGCAGTTTGACATTTATTTCACCCCTCCACTTT.

The genes are TRBV9 and TRBJ2-5; TRBD2 agrees at 10 bases. The CDR3 has 19 amino acids. V shed 4 bases and J 1 base; nucleotides not matched to a gene: 16. The V gene's germline CDR1 is SGDLS and CDR2 YYNGEE. CDR3 protein: CASSPTPGLAGARQETQYF. The CDR3 bases are TGTGCCAGCAGCCCGACCCCAGGGCTAGCGGGAGCACGCCAAGAGACCCAGTACTTC. The full variable domain, its missing parts supplied by reference TRBV9 and TRBJ2-5, is DSGVTQTPKHLITATGQRVTLRCSPRSGDLSVYWYQQSLDQGLQFLIQYYNGEERAKGNILERFSAQQFPDLHSELNLSSLELGDSALYFCASSPTPGLAGARQETQYFGPGTRLLVL.

Here the CDR3 DNA reads TGTGCCAGCAGTTTTCGGGCAGGGGGGAATGAGCAGTTCTTC. This gives the protein CASSFRAGGNEQFF. The chain links TRBV12-3 or TRBV12-4 to TRBJ2-1, with a possible D match to TRBD1 (7 bases). The CDR3 is 14 residues long. Trimming took 3 bases from V and 7 from J, leaving 13 bases between them.

This clonotype was seen ten or more times. The chain has TRBV7-9 and TRBJ2-1; D unclear. V lost 6 bases to trimming and J lost 4 bases, with 13 bases between them. CDR3 length: 14 amino acids. Germline V lookup: CDR1 SEHNR, CDR2 FQNEAQ (reference sequence). CDR3 nucleotide sequence: TGTGCCAGCAGACCATCAGACACGTACAATGAGCAGTTCTTC. Amino acids: CASRPSDTYNEQFF.

Ten or more counts support this clonotype. The chain combines TRBV2 with TRBJ2-7; possibly TRBD1 for D (6 bases). In germline, CDR1 is SNHLY, CDR2 FYNNEI. CDR3 size: 14 residues. The V end was cut by 2 bases, the J end by 2 bases, with 10 bases between. The CDR3 protein is CASSESQGPYEQYF. The DNA for the CDR3 is TGTGCCAGCAGTGAAAGTCAGGGGCCCTACGAGCAGTACTTC.